Listed below are T cell receptor beta chains from one sample, sequenced in a study of T cells after posttransplantation cyclophosphamide. Only in-frame clones appear in the TCRdb table, and some are missing; sequencing was by immunoSEQ multiplex PCR. The sample lists about 6,000 clones, roughly 98% occurring once. Sequencing was done on a sample of memory CD4+ T cells sorted from PBMCs. Source of these receptors: a man in his forties in good health, CMV-negative, and a related stem cell transplant donor. CDR3s include the opening cysteine and the closing phenylalanine or tryptophan. D genes are given only for firm matches. Clone size, where shown, is once, few, many, or a class for clones that have expanded.

j_gene: TRBJ2-3; d_gene: TRBD2; v_gene: TRBV2; abundance: -; CDR3aa: CASTASGDTQYF; CDR3nt: TGTGCCAGCACCGCTAGCGGAGATACGCAGTATTTT
j_gene: TRBJ1-1; d_gene: -; v_gene: TRBV30; abundance: once; CDR3aa: CAWSPSVGGVAFF; CDR3nt: TGTGCCTGGAGCCCCTCGGTGGGGGGGGTGGCTTTCTTT
j_gene: TRBJ2-2; d_gene: TRBD1; v_gene: TRBV19; abundance: -; CDR3aa: CASSIGQGDYLAATGELFF; CDR3nt: TGTGCCAGTAGTATTGGACAGGGAGACTACCTAGCCGCTACCGGGGAGCTGTTTTTT
j_gene: TRBJ2-3; d_gene: -; v_gene: TRBV7-3; abundance: -; CDR3aa: CASSFTPTDTQYF; CDR3nt: TGTGCCAGCAGCTTTACACCCACCGATACGCAGTATTTT
j_gene: TRBJ2-7; d_gene: TRBD1; v_gene: TRBV6-6; abundance: -; CDR3aa: CASSYEDRGPYEQYF; CDR3nt: TGTGCCAGCAGTTACGAGGACAGGGGGCCCTACGAGCAGTACTTC
j_gene: TRBJ2-7; d_gene: TRBD2; v_gene: TRBV7-9; abundance: -; CDR3aa: CASSPLGLGGGNYEQYF; CDR3nt: TGTGCCAGCAGCCCATTGGGCCTGGGGGGAGGGAACTACGAGCAGTACTTC
j_gene: TRBJ2-2; d_gene: TRBD2; v_gene: TRBV7-3; abundance: -; CDR3aa: CASSTGLAGEVNTGELFF; CDR3nt: TGTGCCAGCAGCACAGGACTAGCGGGAGAAGTAAACACCGGGGAGCTGTTTTTT
j_gene: TRBJ2-1; d_gene: -; v_gene: TRBV7-2; abundance: -; CDR3aa: CASAPGGRTSSYNEQFF; CDR3nt: TGTGCCAGCGCCCCCGGGGGGCGGACAAGCTCCTACAATGAGCAGTTCTTC
j_gene: TRBJ2-7; d_gene: TRBD2; v_gene: TRBV2; abundance: -; CDR3aa: CASSESRAGAQYF; CDR3nt: TGTGCCAGCAGTGAAAGTAGGGCGGGAGCGCAGTACTTC
j_gene: TRBJ2-2; d_gene: TRBD1; v_gene: TRBV28; abundance: -; CDR3aa: CASRRGQGRRTGELFF; CDR3nt: TGTGCCAGCAGAAGGGGACAGGGAAGAAGGACCGGGGAGCTGTTTTTT
j_gene: TRBJ2-7; d_gene: -; v_gene: TRBV29-1; abundance: -; CDR3aa: CSVGRGVPFDEQYF; CDR3nt: TGCAGCGTTGGCAGGGGGGTTCCGTTCGACGAGCAGTACTTC
j_gene: TRBJ1-1; d_gene: TRBD1; v_gene: TRBV11-1; abundance: -; CDR3aa: CASSYGQGGRNTEAFF; CDR3nt: TGTGCCAGCAGTTATGGACAGGGGGGACGAAACACTGAAGCTTTCTTT
j_gene: TRBJ2-2; d_gene: TRBD2; v_gene: TRBV30; abundance: -; CDR3aa: CAWSPGAGGNTGELFF; CDR3nt: TGTGCCTGGAGTCCGGGGGCGGGAGGGAATACCGGGGAGCTGTTTTTT
j_gene: TRBJ2-1; d_gene: TRBD2; v_gene: TRBV28; abundance: -; CDR3aa: CASSYTGTSGRILNSEQFF; CDR3nt: TGTGCCAGCAGCTATACCGGGACTAGCGGGAGGATTTTAAATAGTGAGCAGTTCTTC
j_gene: TRBJ2-1; d_gene: TRBD1; v_gene: TRBV4-3; abundance: -; CDR3aa: CASSRNRDRANEQFF; CDR3nt: TGCGCCAGCAGCCGAAACCGGGACAGGGCCAATGAGCAGTTCTTC
j_gene: TRBJ2-2; d_gene: TRBD2; v_gene: TRBV5-1; abundance: once; CDR3aa: CASSLPGSGGNTGELFF; CDR3nt: TGCGCCAGCAGCTTGCCCGGATCGGGAGGGAACACCGGGGAGCTGTTTTTT
j_gene: TRBJ2-7; d_gene: -; v_gene: TRBV2; abundance: -; CDR3aa: CASTGALSSYEQYF; CDR3nt: TGTGCCAGCACTGGGGCCCTCAGCTCCTACGAGCAGTACTTC
j_gene: TRBJ1-1; d_gene: -; v_gene: TRBV21-1; abundance: -; CDR3aa: CASSRGRLGAFF; CDR3nt: TGTGCCAGCAGCAGAGGCAGACTTGGAGCTTTCTTT
j_gene: TRBJ2-3; d_gene: -; v_gene: TRBV13; abundance: few; CDR3aa: CASSLDLRPSLGGAPDTQYF; CDR3nt: TGTGCCAGCAGCTTAGACCTTCGCCCTTCTCTAGGTGGGGCCCCAGATACGCAGTATTTT
j_gene: TRBJ2-1; d_gene: TRBD2; v_gene: TRBV5-4; abundance: -; CDR3aa: CASSLPRVAGGRGNEQFF; CDR3nt: TGTGCCAGCAGCTTGCCTCGGGTAGCGGGAGGGCGGGGGAATGAGCAGTTCTTC
j_gene: TRBJ2-7; d_gene: TRBD2; v_gene: TRBV4-2; abundance: -; CDR3aa: CASSQDLRGAGSYEQYF; CDR3nt: TGTGCCAGCAGCCAAGATCTGCGGGGGGCCGGATCCTACGAGCAGTACTTC
j_gene: TRBJ2-6; d_gene: -; v_gene: TRBV19; abundance: -; CDR3aa: CASSQSMVSGANVLTF; CDR3nt: TGTGCCAGTAGCCAAAGCATGGTCTCTGGGGCCAACGTCCTGACTTTC
j_gene: TRBJ1-5; d_gene: -; v_gene: TRBV6-5; abundance: -; CDR3aa: CASSLLPKSNQPQHF; CDR3nt: TGTGCCAGCAGCCTACTACCTAAAAGCAATCAGCCCCAGCATTTT
j_gene: TRBJ2-3; d_gene: TRBD2; v_gene: TRBV4-3; abundance: -; CDR3aa: CASSQALAGGTADTQYF; CDR3nt: TGCGCCAGCAGCCAAGCCTTAGCGGGAGGAACGGCAGATACGCAGTATTTT
j_gene: TRBJ2-7; d_gene: TRBD2; v_gene: TRBV27; abundance: -; CDR3aa: CASRPERGSSYEQYF; CDR3nt: TGTGCCAGCAGACCCGAGCGGGGTAGCTCCTACGAGCAGTACTTC
j_gene: TRBJ2-1; d_gene: TRBD2; v_gene: TRBV7-2; abundance: -; CDR3aa: CASSLTSGSDEQFF; CDR3nt: TGTGCCAGCAGCTTAACTAGCGGGAGTGATGAGCAGTTCTTC
j_gene: TRBJ2-7; d_gene: TRBD2; v_gene: TRBV30; abundance: -; CDR3aa: CACLGRVLYEQYF; CDR3nt: TGTGCCTGTTTGGGGAGGGTGTTATACGAGCAGTACTTC
j_gene: TRBJ2-1; d_gene: -; v_gene: TRBV5-1; abundance: -; CDR3aa: CASSEQGPYNEQFF; CDR3nt: TGCGCCAGCAGCGAGCAGGGTCCATACAATGAGCAGTTCTTC
j_gene: TRBJ2-5; d_gene: -; v_gene: TRBV7-2; abundance: -; CDR3aa: CASGGGRGTQYF; CDR3nt: TGTGCCAGCGGGGGGGGCAGGGGGACCCAGTACTTC
j_gene: TRBJ2-1; d_gene: -; v_gene: TRBV14; abundance: -; CDR3aa: CASSASAYNEQFF; CDR3nt: TGTGCCAGCAGCGCTAGCGCCTACAATGAGCAGTTCTTC
j_gene: TRBJ2-1; d_gene: TRBD1; v_gene: TRBV4-1; abundance: -; CDR3aa: CASSQYWTGPYNEQFF; CDR3nt: TGCGCCAGCAGCCAATACTGGACAGGGCCCTACAATGAGCAGTTCTTC
j_gene: TRBJ1-4; d_gene: TRBD1; v_gene: TRBV28; abundance: -; CDR3aa: CASTGGANEKLFF; CDR3nt: TGTGCCAGCACAGGGGGTGCTAATGAAAAACTGTTTTTT
j_gene: TRBJ2-5; d_gene: TRBD1; v_gene: TRBV15; abundance: -; CDR3aa: CATSRFRQGVETQYF; CDR3nt: TGTGCCACCAGCAGATTTCGACAGGGGGTAGAGACCCAGTACTTC
j_gene: TRBJ1-1; d_gene: -; v_gene: TRBV7-2; abundance: -; CDR3aa: CASSLRTEVAFF; CDR3nt: TGTGCCAGCAGCCTCAGGACAGAAGTAGCTTTCTTT
j_gene: TRBJ2-7; d_gene: TRBD1; v_gene: TRBV9; abundance: -; CDR3aa: CASSVVGRGRWRYEQYF; CDR3nt: TGTGCCAGCAGCGTAGTGGGCAGGGGGAGATGGAGATACGAGCAGTACTTC
j_gene: TRBJ2-7; d_gene: -; v_gene: TRBV7-9; abundance: -; CDR3aa: CASSWGLLEEQYF; CDR3nt: TGTGCCAGCAGCTGGGGCCTACTTGAGGAGCAGTACTTC
j_gene: TRBJ2-1; d_gene: -; v_gene: TRBV28; abundance: -; CDR3aa: CASSLRAGIGNEQFF; CDR3nt: TGTGCCAGCAGTCTTCGAGCAGGGATCGGCAATGAGCAGTTCTTC
j_gene: TRBJ1-2; d_gene: -; v_gene: TRBV4-1; abundance: -; CDR3aa: CASSQGRQAGGYTF; CDR3nt: TGCGCCAGCAGCCAGGGCCGACAGGCAGGTGGCTACACCTTC
j_gene: TRBJ2-1; d_gene: -; v_gene: TRBV5-6; abundance: -; CDR3aa: CASSLFLSGEQFF; CDR3nt: TGTGCCAGCAGCTTGTTTTTGTCAGGGGAGCAGTTCTTC
j_gene: TRBJ2-7; d_gene: -; v_gene: TRBV6-1; abundance: once; CDR3aa: CASSVRDEQYF; CDR3nt: TGTGCCAGCAGTGTCAGGGACGAGCAGTACTTC
j_gene: TRBJ1-1; d_gene: TRBD1; v_gene: TRBV5-5; abundance: -; CDR3aa: CASSLATGTEAFF; CDR3nt: TGTGCCAGCAGCTTGGCGACAGGGACTGAAGCTTTCTTT
j_gene: TRBJ1-4; d_gene: TRBD1; v_gene: TRBV7-9; abundance: -; CDR3aa: CASSSTGGASNEKLFF; CDR3nt: TGTGCCAGCAGCTCAACAGGGGGGGCGTCTAATGAAAAACTGTTTTTT
j_gene: TRBJ2-7; d_gene: TRBD1; v_gene: TRBV7-2; abundance: -; CDR3aa: CASSLRQGIPYEQYF; CDR3nt: TGTGCCAGCAGCTTAAGACAGGGGATCCCCTACGAGCAGTACTTC
j_gene: TRBJ2-2; d_gene: -; v_gene: TRBV2; abundance: -; CDR3aa: CASSEETPYTGELFF; CDR3nt: TGTGCCAGCAGTGAAGAGACTCCTTACACCGGGGAGCTGTTTTTT
j_gene: TRBJ1-3; d_gene: TRBD1; v_gene: TRBV7-3; abundance: -; CDR3aa: CASSPTGAGNTIYF; CDR3nt: TGTGCCAGCAGCCCGACAGGGGCTGGAAACACCATATATTTT
j_gene: TRBJ1-3; d_gene: -; v_gene: TRBV21-1; abundance: -; CDR3aa: CASPWPPNRIYF; CDR3nt: TGTGCCAGCCCCTGGCCCCCCAACAGGATATATTTT
j_gene: TRBJ2-2; d_gene: TRBD2; v_gene: TRBV7-2; abundance: -; CDR3aa: CASSLTSGRAGTGELFF; CDR3nt: TGTGCCAGCAGCTTGACTAGCGGGAGGGCGGGCACCGGGGAGCTGTTTTTT